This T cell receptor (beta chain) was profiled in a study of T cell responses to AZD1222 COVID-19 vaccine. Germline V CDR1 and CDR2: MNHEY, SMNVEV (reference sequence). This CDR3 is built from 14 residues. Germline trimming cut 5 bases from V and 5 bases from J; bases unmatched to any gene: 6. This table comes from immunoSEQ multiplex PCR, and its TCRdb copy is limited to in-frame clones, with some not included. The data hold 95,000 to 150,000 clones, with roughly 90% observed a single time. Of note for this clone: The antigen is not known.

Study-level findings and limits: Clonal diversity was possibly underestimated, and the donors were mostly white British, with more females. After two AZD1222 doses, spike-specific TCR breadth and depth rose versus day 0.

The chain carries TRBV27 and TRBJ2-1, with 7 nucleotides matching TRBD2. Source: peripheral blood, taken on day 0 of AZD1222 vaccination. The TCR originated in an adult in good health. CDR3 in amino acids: CASSPETSHNEQFF. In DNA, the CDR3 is TGTGCCAGCAGTCCGGAGACTAGCCACAATGAGCAGTTCTTC.